One sample yielded the 7 T cell receptor beta chains listed below, sequenced in a study of blood T cell repertoires in COVID-19 (dated by TCRdb to the early 2020s). The library relied on the immunoSEQ multiplex PCR assay. Not all clones reach the TCRdb copy of this immuneACCESS table, which keeps in-frame sequences only. Checked studies attribute under half of the gap to unresolved V genes and leave the rest unexplained. The sample table holds more than 30,000 clones, of which 70% to 90% were seen once. About 11% of the sample is held by the ten biggest clonotypes. The sequenced sample was peripheral blood. The origin of the receptors is a man between 60 and 75 years old with active COVID-19.

In the case of this clone: A junction boundary mismatches the germline segment, possibly from a read error. J is TRBJ2-1 and V is TRBV20-1; a weak D match, TRBD2 (5 bases). The CDR3 is 10 residues long. Germline loops: CDR1 DFQATT, CDR2 SNEGSKA (reference sequence). The CDR3 protein is CSANQASMIF. For the CDR3, the DNA is TGCAGTGCTAACCAGGCTAGCATGATCTTC.

The chain carries TRBV7-6 and TRBJ1-2; 10 positions match TRBD1. This CDR3 comprises 14 residues. Germline CDR1 is SGHVS and CDR2 is FNYEAQ. The V segment lost 5 bases and the J segment 4 bases; nucleotides outside the gene matches: 4. CDR3 DNA: TGTGCCAGCAGCCTGACAGGGGGCGGCTATGGCTACACCTTC. This sequence encodes CASSLTGGGYGYTF.

CDR3 sequence: CSVAGLAGIYEQYF. Written as DNA, the CDR3 is TGCAGCGTTGCTGGACTAGCGGGAATTTACGAGCAGTACTTC. The gene calls are TRBV29-1 and TRBJ2-7; TRBD2 aligns across 12 bases. From germline, CDR1 is SQVTM and CDR2 ANQGSEA. J gave up 4 bases and V 4 bases, and 5 bases lay outside the gene matches. CDR3 length equals 14 residues.

The chain is built from TRBV9 and TRBJ1-1, with D possibly TRBD1 on 6 matching bases. In germline, CDR1 is SGDLS, CDR2 YYNGEE. Trimming stripped 0 bases from V and 4 bases from J, with 10 bases between. The CDR3 runs to 14 residues. CDR3 bases: TGTGCCAGCAGCGTAGCAGGGGTTAGCACTGAAGCTTTCTTT. Its translation is CASSVAGVSTEAFF. Using reference TRBV9 and TRBJ1-1 for the parts outside the CDR3, the full variable domain is DSGVTQTPKHLITATGQRVTLRCSPRSGDLSVYWYQQSLDQGLQFLIQYYNGEERAKGNILERFSAQQFPDLHSELNLSSLELGDSALYFCASSVAGVSTEAFFGQGTRLTVV.

The chain uses TRBV6-2 or TRBV6-3 and TRBJ1-2; D remains ambiguous. Germline V gene sequence: CDR1 MNHEY, CDR2 SVGEGT. The V end was cut by 5 bases, the J end by 3 bases, with 10 bases between. This CDR3 has 13 amino acids. The CDR3: CASSTTADYGYTF. The CDR3 DNA is TGTGCCAGCAGTACAACAGCGGACTATGGCTACACCTTC.

This sequence joins TRBV27 and TRBJ2-7; TRBD2 matches 11 bases. In germline, CDR1 is MNHEY, CDR2 SMNVEV (reference sequence). This CDR3 has 15 amino acids. Trimming took 1 base from V and 7 from J; bases not matched to a gene: 6. This chain's CDR3 is CASSLWVAGGEEQYF. DNA of the CDR3: TGTGCCAGCAGTTTATGGGTAGCGGGAGGGGAAGAGCAGTACTTC.

J is TRBJ2-3 and V is TRBV7-2, with 7 bases aligning to TRBD1. J was trimmed by 0 bases and V by 3 bases; bases with no gene match: 3. Germline loops: CDR1 SGHTA, CDR2 FQGNSA. This CDR3 has 15 amino acids. CDR3 DNA sequence: TGTGCCAGCAGCTTTGCAGGGGGAAGCACAGATACGCAGTATTTT. Its protein is CASSFAGGSTDTQYF.